These 27 T cell receptor beta chains share one sample of origin, sequenced in a study of CD8 T cells in Susac syndrome. cDNA came from about 0.5 to 1 ug RNA primed by random hexamers. TCRdb itself ran the immunoSEQ multiplex PCR reads through MiXCR, one entry per CDR3 protein. The sample shows about 300,000 distinct CDR3 sequences, approximately 85% of them seen only once. The sequencing sample was made of CD8+ T cells from PBMCs. These receptors came from a human donor with multiple sclerosis.

V usage is TRBV20-1 and J usage is TRBJ2-7; D assignment may be TRBD1 or TRBD2 (5 bases each). The germline V gene encodes CDR1 DFQATT and CDR2 SNEGSKA (reference sequence). V was cut by 4 bases and J by 2 bases, with 12 bases left in between. The CDR3 consists of 13 residues. Here the CDR3 reads CSATRDGTYEQYF. The DNA for the CDR3 is TGCAGTGCTACCCGGGACGGGACCTACGAGCAGTACTTC.

The chain uses TRBV29-1 and TRBJ2-2; 15 bases are a match to TRBD2. The germline V gene encodes CDR1 SQVTM and CDR2 ANQGSEA. J lost 0 bases, V lost 7 bases, and 12 bases had no gene match. The CDR3 sequence is 19 residues long. Here the CDR3 DNA reads TGCAGCGCCGTGGTCCCGGGACTAGCGGGAGGCACGAACACCGGGGAGCTGTTTTTT. Its translation: CSAVVPGLAGGTNTGELFF.

The V gene is TRBV25-1, the J gene TRBJ2-7; D is perhaps TRBD1 or TRBD2 (5 bases each). The V end was cut by 8 bases, the J end by 4 bases, with 9 bases between. The CDR3 consists of 11 residues. Germline V gene lookup returns CDR1 MGHDK and CDR2 SYGVNS. CDR3 residues: CASGTSYEQYF. In nucleotides, the CDR3 is TGTGCCAGCGGGACCTCGTACGAGCAGTACTTC.

The table lists this clonotype with a count of one. The chain recombines TRBV30 with TRBJ2-7, with D perhaps TRBD1 (5 bases). Germline CDR1 is GTSNPN and CDR2 is SVGIG (reference sequence). V was cut by 2 bases and J by 5 bases, with 16 bases left in between. CDR3 length equals 14 residues. The CDR3 region is CAWSWAGNYDEQYF. The CDR3 region has the DNA TGTGCCTGGAGTTGGGCAGGGAATTATGACGAGCAGTACTTC.

The chain employs TRBV11-2 and TRBJ1-2; D remains unclear. The CDR3 covers 15 residues. The V end lost 5 bases, the J end lost 4 bases, and 17 bases lay between the germline ends. Germline CDR1 and CDR2: SGHAT and FQNNGV. The CDR3 region is CASSVAPGAGYGYTF. In DNA, the CDR3 is TGTGCCAGCAGCGTTGCTCCAGGTGCCGGCTATGGCTACACCTTC. The full variable domain, rest sourced from reference TRBV11-2 and TRBJ1-2, is EAGVAQSPRYKIIEKRQSVAFWCNPISGHATLYWYQQILGQGPKLLIQFQNNGVVDDSQLPKDRFSAERLKGVDSTLKIQPAKLEDSAVYLCASSVAPGAGYGYTFGSGTRLTVV.

The V and J genes are TRBV9 and TRBJ1-2; 7 nucleotides align to TRBD1. The V gene's germline CDR1 is SGDLS and CDR2 YYNGEE. Trimming took 3 bases from V and 8 from J; bases not matched to a gene: 10. CDR3 size: 14 residues. Here the CDR3 DNA reads TGTGCCAGCAGCGGGGTTGAGGGGGCGTACGGCTACACCTTC. This translates into CASSGVEGAYGYTF.

This chain connects TRBV7-2 to TRBJ1-2; D remains unclear. CDR1 and CDR2 from the germline V gene are SGHTA and FQGNSA. CDR3 length: 14 residues. V lost 2 bases, J lost 12 bases, and 19 bases lay in between. The CDR3 spells CASSLLPRGWAHTF. The CDR3 DNA follows: TGTGCCAGCAGCTTATTACCCCGGGGTTGGGCGCACACCTTC.

This rearrangement joins TRBV24-1 to TRBJ2-1; 14 bases agree with TRBD2. The V gene's germline CDR1 is KGHDR and CDR2 SFDVKD. This CDR3 comprises 16 residues. V was clipped by 4 bases and J by 9 bases; unmatched bases: 7. The CDR3 bases are TGTGCCACCAGTGAGTGGGGACTAGCGGGAGTGAGTGAGCAGTTCTTC. It yields the protein CATSEWGLAGVSEQFF.

This clonotype was recorded only once. The V call is TRBV19, the J call TRBJ2-1; 8 positions match TRBD2. Losses at the gene ends were 6 bases for V and 6 bases for J; bases not matched to a gene: 7. The CDR3 contains 14 residues. Germline V gene lookup returns CDR1 LNHDA and CDR2 SQIVND (reference sequence). The CDR3 region has the DNA TGTGCCAGTAGGACCTTAGCGGGGATCAATGAGCAGTTCTTC. It translates to CASRTLAGINEQFF.

This chain connects TRBV4-1 to TRBJ2-1; 11 bases are a match to TRBD2. The CDR3 spans 15 residues. The V gene end was trimmed by 4 bases and the J gene end by 3 bases; junction bases not matched to a gene: 2. Germline lookup yields CDR1 MGHRA and CDR2 YSYEKL. The CDR3, as DNA: TGCGCCAGCAGCCCAACTAGCGGGGGCTACAATGAGCAGTTCTTC. This gives the protein CASSPTSGGYNEQFF.

The V call is TRBV9, the J call TRBJ2-1, with 9 bases fitting TRBD2. The CDR3 is 17 residues long. CDR1 and CDR2 from the germline V gene are SGDLS and YYNGEE. Trimming took 2 bases from V and 4 from J; bases not matched to a gene: 10. CDR3 region: CASSVKGASGMYNEQFF. The CDR3 DNA reads as TGTGCCAGCAGCGTTAAGGGGGCTAGCGGGATGTACAATGAGCAGTTCTTC.

This rearrangement joins TRBV27 to TRBJ2-7; D ambiguous. CDR1 and CDR2 from the germline V gene are MNHEY and SMNVEV (reference sequence). Trimming stripped 3 bases from V and 1 base from J, with 7 bases between. The CDR3 runs 13 residues. CDR3 region: CASSFVGSYEQYF. In nucleotides, the CDR3 is TGTGCCAGCAGTTTTGTAGGATCCTACGAGCAGTACTTC.

This chain uses TRBV20-1 with TRBJ2-3, with 12 bases identical to TRBD2. J was trimmed by 2 bases and V by 0 bases; bases with no gene match: 6. The CDR3 is made up of 17 amino acids. The V gene's germline CDR1 is DFQATT and CDR2 SNEGSKA (reference sequence). CDR3 in DNA: TGCAGTGCTAGAGACTTGGGACTAGCGGGCTCCACAGATACGCAGTATTTT. This sequence encodes CSARDLGLAGSTDTQYF.

The chain carries TRBV27 and TRBJ2-5, with 13 bases that match TRBD2. The length of the CDR3 is 20 residues. CDR1 MNHEY and CDR2 SMNVEV come from the germline V gene (reference sequence). Trimming cost V 2 bases and J 7 bases; bases outside gene matches: 19. This chain's CDR3 is CASSLGRPTGLAGVWGTQYF. The DNA for the CDR3 is TGTGCCAGCAGTTTAGGGCGTCCTACAGGACTAGCGGGAGTTTGGGGGACCCAGTACTTC.

The rearrangement uses TRBV4-2 and TRBJ2-1; the match to TRBD2 covers 8 bases. J gave up 0 bases and V 3 bases, and 19 bases lay outside the gene matches. Germline V gene sequence: CDR1 LGHNA, CDR2 YNFKEQ. The CDR3 spans 21 residues. Written as DNA, the CDR3 is TGTGCCAGCAGCCATAGCGGGAAAGTTTTGGTACATTTCAGCTCCTACAATGAGCAGTTCTTC. Protein product: CASSHSGKVLVHFSSYNEQFF.

V and J are TRBV13 and TRBJ2-1; 10 nucleotides line up with TRBD2. Germline values: CDR1 PRHDT, CDR2 FYEKMQ (reference sequence). With V trimmed by 1 base and J by 5 bases, 8 bases remained unmatched. The CDR3 runs 17 residues. In nucleotides, the CDR3 is TGTGCCAGCAGCTTAGCGCCAGGGACTAGCGTGGACAATGAGCAGTTCTTC. Amino acids: CASSLAPGTSVDNEQFF.

This chain uses TRBV28 with TRBJ2-7, with TRBD1 identical over 9 bases. The CDR3 is 16 amino acids. Germline V gene sequence: CDR1 MDHEN, CDR2 SYDVKM. Germline trimming cut 6 bases from V and 5 bases from J; bases unmatched to any gene: 14. CDR3 loop: CASSQSPGTGLNEQYF. The CDR3, as DNA: TGTGCCAGCAGCCAAAGCCCTGGGACAGGGCTGAACGAGCAGTACTTC.

CDR3 sequence reads: CASSQERTEKEQYF. In nucleotides, the CDR3 is TGTGCCAGCAGCCAGGAAAGGACAGAAAAAGAGCAGTACTTC. The chain combines TRBV4-2 with TRBJ2-7, with D possibly TRBD1 on 6 matching bases. The CDR3 runs 14 residues. CDR1 and CDR2 (germline): LGHNA, YNFKEQ. V lost 3 bases and J lost 7, with 16 bases in between.

The chain carries TRBV20-1 and TRBJ2-1, with TRBD1 matching over 8 bases. Germline CDR1 reads DFQATT; CDR2 reads SNEGSKA (reference sequence). The CDR3 runs to 16 residues. V gave up 3 bases and J gave up 2 bases; unmatched junction bases: 9. CDR3 residues: CSARPTGEGPYNEQFF. For the CDR3, the DNA is TGCAGTGCTAGGCCGACAGGGGAAGGACCCTACAATGAGCAGTTCTTC.

The chain carries TRBV2 and TRBJ1-2; D not resolved. V lost 3 bases to trimming and J lost 4 bases, with 9 bases between them. This CDR3 has 13 residues. Germline assignment: CDR1 SNHLY and CDR2 FYNNEI. CDR3 sequence (DNA): TGTGCCAGCAGTGATTTCAGCCTCTATGGCTACACCTTC. Encoded protein: CASSDFSLYGYTF.

This clonotype was seen more than once but under ten times. The V gene is TRBV27, the J gene TRBJ2-7; weak D call: TRBD2 (5 bases). The CDR3 is 14 residues long. The V end was cut by 3 bases, the J end by 0 bases, with 9 bases between. Germline V gene lookup returns CDR1 MNHEY and CDR2 SMNVEV (reference sequence). Here the CDR3 DNA reads TGTGCCAGCAGTTTCCGAGGGTTCTCCTACGAGCAGTACTTC. It yields the protein CASSFRGFSYEQYF.

The J gene is TRBJ1-4, the V gene TRBV6-1; TRBD1 is a possible D gene (6 bases). The CDR3 spans 17 residues. CDR1 is MNHNS and CDR2 is SASEGT in the germline V gene. V was pared by 6 bases and J by 3 bases, with 20 bases between. CDR3 nucleotide sequence: TGTGCCAGCAGCAACGGACGCCGGACAGATTCTAATGAAAAACTGTTTTTT. Protein product: CASSNGRRTDSNEKLFF.

The table lists this clonotype with a count of one. The rearrangement links TRBV27 to TRBJ2-3; D possibly corresponds to TRBD2 (6 bases). Trimming shortened V by 7 bases and J by 3 bases, and 17 bases separated the two germline ends. Looked up from germline, CDR1 is MNHEY and CDR2 is SMNVEV (reference sequence). This CDR3 region has 15 residues. The DNA for the CDR3 is TGTGCCAGCAACAAACCGGGACGGGGGACAGATACGCAGTATTTT. This codes for CASNKPGRGTDTQYF.

This clonotype was seen a single time. The chain is built from TRBV12-3 or TRBV12-4 and TRBJ1-5, with a tentative D call TRBD1 (5 bases). CDR3 length equals 15 residues. V was clipped by 8 bases and J by 0 bases, with 14 bases between them. The CDR3 nucleotides are TGTGCCAGCTGTAGTGGAGGGGATAGCAATCAGCCCCAGCATTTT. Translating gives CASCSGGDSNQPQHF.

This chain links TRBV4-3 with TRBJ1-1, with D hard to call. V gave up 1 base and J gave up 4 bases, with 7 bases separating them. The CDR3 length is 13 residues. Germline V gene sequence: CDR1 LGHNA, CDR2 YSLEER. CDR3 sequence reads: CASSQGPLTEAFF. CDR3 nucleotide sequence: TGCGCCAGCAGCCAAGGTCCCCTCACTGAAGCTTTCTTT.

The rearrangement joins TRBV27 to TRBJ1-1; D might be TRBD1 (5 bases). The CDR3 consists of 15 residues. V lost 4 bases and J 5 bases, leaving 17 bases between the germline ends. Looked up from germline, CDR1 is MNHEY and CDR2 is SMNVEV (reference sequence). The CDR3 loop is CASSWYPGRGTEAFF. The CDR3 coding sequence is TGTGCCAGCAGTTGGTACCCGGGGCGGGGTACTGAAGCTTTCTTT.

The rearrangement links TRBV9 to TRBJ1-1; D may be TRBD1 (5 bases). Per germline, CDR1 SGDLS and CDR2 YYNGEE. Trimming left V 1 base short and J 6 bases short, with 10 bases between. This CDR3 has 13 residues. CDR3: CASSVNLGAEAFF. In DNA form, the CDR3 reads TGTGCCAGCAGCGTAAATCTGGGGGCTGAAGCTTTCTTT.